The present entry profiles one T cell receptor (beta chain) with its context. Its antigen is not identified. These data originate in a study of cytomegalovirus exposure and HLA in healthy donors. The wider study: The Caucasian-associated ancestry cluster held 65% to 85% of 398 genotyped donors. The study, taken as a whole, reports: Reportedly, TCR beta sequences accurately predicted HLA-A and HLA-B alleles in most subjects. An analysis done earlier found most TCR beta V segments productive about 87% or about 30% of the time.

V lost 1 base and J 4 bases, leaving 8 bases between the germline ends. Germline CDR1 is SGHNT and CDR2 is YYREEE (reference sequence). This CDR3 comprises 13 residues. PCR was performed using 60 Vbeta and 13 Jbeta primers. Some clones are missing from TCRdb's copy, which holds only in-frame ones; the method was immunoSEQ multiplex PCR. The repertoire holds about 89,000 clones, with roughly 67% as singletons. This TCR was recovered from a human donor in good health. Sequencing was carried out using PBMCs. The chain employs TRBV5-4 and TRBJ1-2; D is unresolved. The CDR3 here is CASSLKNLYGYTF. CDR3 bases: TGTGCCAGCAGCTTGAAAAATCTCTATGGCTACACCTTC.